This TCR beta chain was identified in a study of blood T cell repertoires in COVID-19. Background on the study: T cells, B-cell-depleted T cells, or PBMCs supplied cDNA or gDNA.

In the study's own analysis: By means of reference gene primer amplification, nucleated cell counts were estimated. Sequencing was performed with immunoSEQ multiplex PCR; in TCRdb, only in-frame clones are kept and a portion is missing. That table is the source of V, J and clone size, and D and trimming were worked out from the DNA. Of fewer than 350,000 clones detected, approximately 85% appear once; the ten largest clones hold roughly 7.8%. Germline V gene data show CDR1 as MNHEY and CDR2 as SMNVEV (reference sequence). The CDR3 runs 14 residues. J lost 6 bases, V lost 2 bases, and 6 bases had no gene match. This clone was counted a single time.

The source material was peripheral blood. The clonotype comes from a human donor in a cohort sampled during active COVID-19. The rearrangement joins TRBV27 to TRBJ2-5, with 7 bases aligning to TRBD1. The DNA for the CDR3 is TGTGCCAGCAGTTTAAGATCACAGGGGCAGACCCAGTACTTC. It codes for CASSLRSQGQTQYF.